In its sample, the clone carrying this T cell receptor (beta chain) was seen many times. Its antigen is currently unknown. This specimen comes from a study of early T cells in non-severe SARS-CoV-2 infection. Study-level information: Sequenced bulk RNA came from whole blood that was unsorted, and chains were unpaired. Regarding the study as a whole: Missing private and CD4 specificities, VDJdb matching favored anti-spike CD8 responses.

Germline V gene sequence: CDR1 SEHNR, CDR2 FQNEAQ (reference sequence). This CDR3 is built from 14 residues. V lost 5 bases and J 3 bases, leaving 14 bases between the germline ends. As part of library construction, unique molecular identifiers were attached to individual cDNA molecules. A single record per CDR3 protein comes from TCRdb applying MiXCR to the 5' RACE reads. The table includes 25,000 to 35,000 distinct CDR3 sequences, around 6% detected once. The receptor's source is an adult who was a healthcare worker with PCR-confirmed SARS-CoV-2 infection or an uninfected control (not recorded which). This rearrangement joins TRBV7-9 to TRBJ2-7; no firm D call. This sample comprised whole blood, obtained at baseline. The CDR3 sequence: CASSPALPGYEQYF. In DNA form, the CDR3 reads TGTGCCAGCAGCCCAGCTTTGCCCGGCTACGAGCAGTACTTC.